The rows below give T cell receptor beta chains drawn from one sample of a study of cytomegalovirus exposure and HLA in healthy donors. Repertoires were generated with immunoSEQ multiplex PCR, while TCRdb's copy carries only in-frame clones and drops some. The data contain 55,000 to 85,000 clones, around 86% of them singletons. The source material was PBMCs. The receptors here all came from a woman in her twenties or thirties in good health and CMV-seronegative. Both conserved end residues are part of each CDR3. Each record gives: D gene, clone size, J gene, V gene, CDR3 protein, CDR3 DNA. D genes are given only for firm matches. A clone size is listed for some rows: how often the clone was seen (once, few, many), or a class if it is expanded.

>.|.|TRBJ2-5|TRBV7-9
CASSSRGAETQYF
TGTGCCAGCAGCAGCAGGGGAGCGGAGACCCAGTACTTC
>.|.|TRBJ2-5|TRBV28
CASSLSGGETQYF
TGTGCCAGCAGTTTATCCGGCGGGGAGACCCAGTACTTC
>.|.|TRBJ2-1|TRBV4-2
CASSQDVDGSAYNEQFF
TGTGCCAGCAGCCAAGATGTAGACGGGAGTGCCTACAATGAGCAGTTCTTC
>TRBD2|once|TRBJ2-3|TRBV27
CASSSDGRSTDTQYF
TGTGCCAGCAGCTCGGACGGGAGGAGCACAGATACGCAGTATTTT
>TRBD1|once|TRBJ2-7|TRBV4-1
CASSQVGQLHYEQYF
TGCGCCAGCAGCCAAGTGGGACAGCTCCACTACGAGCAGTACTTC
>TRBD1|.|TRBJ2-2|TRBV11-2
CASSLDRDTGELFF
TGTGCCAGCAGCTTGGACAGGGACACCGGGGAGCTGTTTTTT
>.|few|TRBJ1-1|TRBV19
CASSYASVNTEAFF
TGTGCCAGTAGTTACGCCTCGGTGAACACTGAAGCTTTCTTT
>.|.|TRBJ2-2|TRBV27
CASSYITGELFF
TGTGCCAGCAGTTACATCACCGGGGAGCTGTTTTTT
>.|.|TRBJ1-2|TRBV6-4
CASSEIEGVGYTF
TGTGCCAGCAGTGAAATTGAGGGCGTTGGCTACACCTTC
>TRBD1|.|TRBJ2-2|TRBV18
CASSRSPPGTGTGELFF
TGTGCCAGCTCACGTTCTCCTCCAGGGACAGGCACCGGGGAGCTGTTTTTT
>TRBD1|.|TRBJ1-2|TRBV7-9
CASSPDRAWEGYTF
TGTGCCAGCAGCCCCGACAGGGCCTGGGAGGGCTACACCTTC
>TRBD2|.|TRBJ2-5|TRBV6-1
CATLGTSGRETQYF
TGTGCCACCCTAGGGACTAGCGGGAGAGAGACCCAGTACTTC
>.|few|TRBJ1-1|TRBV7-9
CASSLYREGTEAFF
TGTGCCAGCAGCTTATACAGGGAAGGCACTGAAGCTTTCTTT
>TRBD1|.|TRBJ2-4|TRBV11-3
CASSLRGQGDIQYF
TGTGCCAGCAGCTTAAGGGGCCAGGGGGACATTCAGTACTTC
>TRBD2|.|TRBJ2-7|TRBV28
CASRSGSSFYEQYF
TGTGCCAGCAGGAGCGGGAGCTCTTTCTACGAGCAGTACTTC
>.|.|TRBJ2-1|TRBV11-1
CASSLMGANYNEQFF
TGTGCCAGCAGCTTAATGGGGGCTAACTACAATGAGCAGTTCTTC
>.|.|TRBJ1-5|TRBV4-1
CASSQVGGNQPQHF
TGCGCCAGCAGCCAAGTTGGAGGCAATCAGCCCCAGCATTTT
>TRBD2|.|TRBJ2-7|TRBV11-3
CASSLVVSGRRHTYEQYF
TGTGCCAGCAGCTTAGTAGTTAGCGGGAGAAGGCATACCTACGAGCAGTACTTC